The clone carrying this T cell receptor (beta chain) appeared a few times. Its antigen is undetermined. Synthetic TCR analog templates were spiked into all PCRs individually. Sequencing used immunoSEQ multiplex PCR; TCRdb keeps in-frame clones, though not all of them. The sample lists over 45,000 clones; around 83% were seen once. This sample is part of a study of PD-L1 blockade in urothelial cancer. Study-level background: Median blood clonality was roughly 0.072, with tens of thousands of unique TCRs.

Notes on the study in general: Below-median pretreatment blood TCR clonality predicted better survival.

There were between 1 and 8 samples from each patient, taken pretreatment and on-treatment. CDR3 size: 15 residues. V lost 5 bases, J lost 2 bases, and 16 bases lay in between. CDR1 is SGHVS, CDR2 FNYEAQ, per germline. The sample consisted of PBMCs, taken around atezolizumab (anti-PD-L1) treatment. This rearrangement joins TRBV7-6 to TRBJ2-7, with TRBD1 as a possible D gene (6 bases). The sequence was collected from a man between 45 and 60 years old with urothelial cancer. In DNA, the CDR3 is TGTGCCAGCAGCCCACAAGGGGGACCTACCTACGAGCAGTACTTC. This translates into CASSPQGGPTYEQYF.